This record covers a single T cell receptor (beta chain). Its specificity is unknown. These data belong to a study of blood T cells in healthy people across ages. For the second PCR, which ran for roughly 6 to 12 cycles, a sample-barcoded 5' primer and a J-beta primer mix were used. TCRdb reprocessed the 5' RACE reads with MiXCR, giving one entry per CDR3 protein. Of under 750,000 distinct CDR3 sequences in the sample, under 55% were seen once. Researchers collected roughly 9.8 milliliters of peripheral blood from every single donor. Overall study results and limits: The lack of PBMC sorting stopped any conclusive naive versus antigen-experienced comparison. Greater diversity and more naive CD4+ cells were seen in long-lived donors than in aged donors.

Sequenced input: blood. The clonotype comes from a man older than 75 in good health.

The CDR3 sequence: CASSLARGPEAFF. The CDR3 DNA reads TGTGCCAGCAGCTTAGCGCGGGGACCTGAAGCTTTCTTT. V is TRBV7-2 and J is TRBJ1-1; TRBD1 might be the D (5 bases). The CDR3 has 13 amino acids. The V and J ends lost 0 bases and 6 bases respectively, with 8 bases between them. Germline-derived CDR1 and CDR2 are SGHTA and FQGNSA. Full variable domain (rest looked up from reference TRBV7-2 and TRBJ1-1): GAGVSQSPSNKVTEKGKDVELRCDPISGHTALYWYRQSLGQGLEFLIYFQGNSAPDKSGLPSDRFSAERTGGSVSTLTIQRTQQEDSAVYLCASSLARGPEAFFGQGTRLTVV.